The 26 T cell receptor beta chains listed next were all sequenced from one sample in a study of cytomegalovirus exposure and HLA in healthy donors. Primers for the PCR totalled 60 Vbeta and 13 Jbeta. The table came from immunoSEQ multiplex PCR; TCRdb's copy has only in-frame clones and leaves some out. The sample consists of approximately 200,000 clones, 70% to 80% of them appearing once. The sequenced sample consisted of PBMCs. Every receptor here comes from a woman younger than 45 in good health and CMV-seropositive.

This sequence joins TRBV5-1 and TRBJ2-4; 16 bases match TRBD2. V was pared by 4 bases and J by 10 bases, with 8 bases of the junction left unmatched. This CDR3 spans 16 amino acids. Germline V gene data show CDR1 as SGHRS and CDR2 as YFSETQ. CDR3 nucleotides: TGCGCCAGCAGCCCGGGACTAGCGGGAGGGCAACGTATTCAGTACTTC. Translating it yields CASSPGLAGGQRIQYF.

The chain carries TRBV6-6 and TRBJ1-5; D gene ambiguous. The CDR3 loop spans 13 amino acids. Trimming shortened V by 2 bases and J by 7 bases, and 9 bases separated the two germline ends. CDR1 is MNHNY and CDR2 is SVGAGI in the germline V gene (reference sequence). The CDR3 DNA sequence: TGTGCCAGCAGTTACGAACGAGGACAGCCCCAGCATTTT. This sequence encodes CASSYERGQPQHF.

This clone was counted between two and nine times. The CDR3 loop reads CASSQAGQGYNEQFF. CDR3 sequence (DNA): TGTGCCAGCAGCCAAGCGGGACAGGGGTACAATGAGCAGTTCTTC. The chain links TRBV2 to TRBJ2-1; 10 bases are shared with TRBD1. The CDR3 runs 15 residues. CDR1 is SNHLY, CDR2 FYNNEI, per germline. V was pared by 6 bases and J by 4 bases, with 6 bases of the junction left unmatched.

This clone has only a few counts. This rearrangement joins TRBV9 to TRBJ1-1; D is uncertain. Germline V gene lookup returns CDR1 SGDLS and CDR2 YYNGEE. The CDR3 covers 12 residues. The V end lost 4 bases, the J end lost 4 bases, and 8 bases lay between the germline ends. CDR3 sequence reads: CASSPAGTEAFF. DNA for the CDR3: TGTGCCAGCAGCCCAGCGGGCACTGAAGCTTTCTTT.

A single count supports this clone. The rearrangement joins TRBV5-6 to TRBJ2-3; 10 bases line up with TRBD2. J was trimmed by 2 bases and V by 4 bases; bases with no gene match: 4. The CDR3 has 15 residues. The V gene's germline CDR1 is SGHDT and CDR2 YYEEEE. The CDR3 protein is CASSVSGGATDTQYF. Here the CDR3 DNA reads TGTGCCAGCAGCGTCAGCGGGGGGGCCACAGATACGCAGTATTTT.

This chain joins TRBV27 and TRBJ1-5; 7 bases fit TRBD1. This CDR3 spans 16 amino acids. Germline V gene lookup returns CDR1 MNHEY and CDR2 SMNVEV (reference sequence). The V segment lost 4 bases and the J segment 0 bases; nucleotides outside the gene matches: 6. CDR3 bases: TGTGCCAGCAGTTCCGGGACAGAACCTAGCAATCAGCCCCAGCATTTT. The encoded protein is CASSSGTEPSNQPQHF.

This clone was recorded once. The V and J genes are TRBV27 and TRBJ2-3; 9 nucleotides line up with TRBD1. V was clipped by 3 bases and J by 7 bases; unmatched bases: 8. Germline V gives CDR1 MNHEY, CDR2 SMNVEV (reference sequence). The CDR3 sequence is 15 residues long. CDR3 coding DNA: TGTGCCAGCAGTTTCGTGTACAGGGGGCTGAATACGCAGTATTTT. Amino acid sequence: CASSFVYRGLNTQYF.

The chain links TRBV18 to TRBJ1-1; D might be TRBD1 (6 bases). With 5 bases removed from V and 4 bases from J, the gap between germline ends came to 11 bases. Germline V gene sequence: CDR1 KGHSH, CDR2 LQKENI. The CDR3 runs to 13 residues. CDR3 sequence: CASSLDRSTEAFF. The DNA of the CDR3 is TGTGCCAGCTCATTGGACAGAAGCACTGAAGCTTTCTTT.

The V gene is TRBV4-3, the J gene TRBJ2-7; no clear D. CDR3 length: 14 residues. Germline V lookup: CDR1 LGHNA, CDR2 YSLEER. Trimming took 0 bases from V and 7 from J, leaving 13 bases between them. CDR3 DNA: TGCGCCAGCAGCCAAGATGTGACGGCAGGAGAGCAGTACTTC. Translating it yields CASSQDVTAGEQYF.

In its sample, this clone was seen a few times. The chain employs TRBV15 and TRBJ2-5; D gene ambiguous. In germline, CDR1 is LNHNV, CDR2 YYDKDF (reference sequence). This CDR3 has 15 residues. Deletions cut 0 bases from V and 5 bases from J, with 13 bases between. The CDR3 is CATSRDPAPQETQYF. In DNA, the CDR3 is TGTGCCACCAGCAGAGATCCCGCACCCCAGGAGACCCAGTACTTC.

The chain joins TRBV5-1 to TRBJ1-1; D is possibly TRBD1 (5 bases). The CDR3 spans 15 residues. Germline V gene data show CDR1 as SGHRS and CDR2 as YFSETQ. Trimming took off 3 bases at V and 0 bases at J, with 12 bases between the two ends. The CDR3 sequence: CASSYSAGVNTEAFF. The CDR3 coding sequence is TGCGCCAGCAGCTACAGTGCGGGGGTGAACACTGAAGCTTTCTTT.

V usage is TRBV6-9 and J usage is TRBJ2-5; D might be TRBD1 (6 bases). Germline assignment: CDR1 MNHGY and CDR2 SVAAGI. V was shortened by 6 bases and J by 5 bases, with 19 bases between the two germline ends. This CDR3 spans 15 amino acids. This CDR3 is CASSRGGRGFETQYF. The CDR3 DNA reads TGTGCCAGCAGCCGCGGTGGCAGGGGCTTTGAGACCCAGTACTTC.

This clone has only one observation. The sample has other DNA sequences that encode this CDR3 too. The V call is TRBV27, the J call TRBJ2-7, with 11 positions matching TRBD2. Germline CDR1 reads MNHEY; CDR2 reads SMNVEV (reference sequence). The J segment lost 4 bases and the V segment lost 7 bases, leaving 9 bases of the junction unmatched. CDR3 length: 15 residues. Here the CDR3 DNA reads TGTGCCAGCACCCCACTAGCGGGAGTGTGGTACGAGCAGTACTTC. Protein sequence: CASTPLAGVWYEQYF.

The J gene is TRBJ1-1, the V gene TRBV6-5; D might be TRBD1 (6 bases). This CDR3 region has 14 residues. The germline V gene has CDR1 MNHEY and CDR2 SVGAGI. The V and J ends lost 6 bases and 5 bases respectively, with 16 bases between them. The CDR3: CASSYGQPGTEAFF. CDR3 DNA sequence: TGTGCCAGCAGCTACGGACAGCCCGGAACTGAAGCTTTCTTT.

The rearrangement links TRBV7-2 to TRBJ1-2, with D possibly TRBD1 on 6 matching bases. Germline CDR1 and CDR2: SGHTA and FQGNSA. The CDR3 runs to 15 residues. Between the trimmed V and J ends, which lost 5 bases and 3 bases, there was a span of 16 bases. In nucleotides, the CDR3 is TGTGCCAGCAGCCCTCCCCTGGGGGGGCACTATGGCTACACCTTC. Its translation: CASSPPLGGHYGYTF.

This sequence joins TRBV6-1 and TRBJ2-1; D call uncertain. Germline V gene data show CDR1 as MNHNS and CDR2 as SASEGT. V was clipped by 1 base and J by 4 bases, with 11 bases between them. CDR3 length equals 15 residues. This CDR3 is CASSEGAGLYNEQFF. The CDR3 DNA follows: TGTGCCAGCAGTGAAGGGGCTGGGTTATACAATGAGCAGTTCTTC.

V and J are TRBV7-8 and TRBJ2-2, with 14 nucleotides matching TRBD2. V was pared by 4 bases and J by 4 bases, with 5 bases of the junction left unmatched. Per the germline V gene, CDR1 is SGHVS and CDR2 is FQNEAQ. The CDR3 loop spans 17 amino acids. The CDR3 region has the DNA TGTGCCAGCAGCTCCGGACTAGCGGGAGGAACCACCGGGGAGCTGTTTTTT. Translating gives CASSSGLAGGTTGELFF.

V and J are TRBV18 and TRBJ2-5, with a possible D match to TRBD1 (6 bases). CDR3 length equals 16 residues. In germline, CDR1 is KGHSH, CDR2 LQKENI. Trimming removed 4 bases from V and 2 bases from J, with 17 bases in between. The CDR3 DNA reads as TGTGCCAGCTCACTCTTAGCCGGGACACGTCAAGAGACCCAGTACTTC. Its protein is CASSLLAGTRQETQYF.

This clone was detected a few times. The V gene is TRBV30, the J gene TRBJ1-5; maybe TRBD1 (5 bases). The CDR3 is made up of 11 amino acids. The V and J ends lost 1 base and 9 bases respectively, with 7 bases between them. Germline V gene lookup returns CDR1 GTSNPN and CDR2 SVGIG (reference sequence). DNA for the CDR3: TGTGCCTGGAGTGCCGGGGGGCCCCAGCATTTT. This gives the protein CAWSAGGPQHF. The whole variable domain, filled in from reference TRBV30 and TRBJ1-5, reads SQTIHQWPATLVQPVGSPLSLECTVEGTSNPNLYWYRQAAGRGLQLLFYSVGIGQISSEVPQNLSASRPQDRQFILSSKKLLLSDSGFYLCAWSAGGPQHFGDGTRLSIL.

The rearrangement links TRBV19 to TRBJ1-2; D uncertain. There are 12 residues in the CDR3. V was cut by 3 bases and J by 4 bases, with 6 bases left in between. The germline gives CDR1 LNHDA, CDR2 SQIVND (reference sequence). The CDR3 sequence is CASSIEGYGYTF. Written as DNA, the CDR3 is TGTGCCAGTAGTATCGAGGGCTATGGCTACACCTTC.

The rearrangement uses TRBV18 and TRBJ1-2; TRBD1 matches at 7 bases. CDR3 size: 15 residues. Germline V lookup: CDR1 KGHSH, CDR2 LQKENI. With V trimmed by 8 bases and J by 0 bases, 9 bases remained unmatched. The DNA of the CDR3 is TGTGCCAGCATAGACAGGGAAAGAACTAACTATGGCTACACCTTC. This encodes CASIDRERTNYGYTF.

This sequence joins TRBV2 and TRBJ1-1, with a tentative D call TRBD1 (5 bases). The germline V and J ends were trimmed by 8 bases and 2 bases, with 12 bases remaining between them. CDR1 SNHLY and CDR2 FYNNEI come from the germline V gene. The CDR3 is 13 residues long. CDR3 bases: TGTGCCAGCGACCCAGGGCGTAACACTGAAGCTTTCTTT. Its protein product is CASDPGRNTEAFF. The full variable domain, in which reference TRBV2 and TRBJ1-1 provide the parts outside the CDR3, is EPEVTQTPSHQVTQMGQEVILRCVPISNHLYFYWYRQILGQKVEFLVSFYNNEISEKSEIFDDQFSVERPDGSNFTLKIRSTKLEDSAMYFCASDPGRNTEAFFGQGTRLTVV.

This sequence joins TRBV6-5 and TRBJ1-5; 8 bases are shared with TRBD1. Germline values: CDR1 MNHEY, CDR2 SVGAGI. The CDR3 loop spans 14 amino acids. V gave up 6 bases and J gave up 3 bases; unmatched junction bases: 4. The CDR3 loop reads CASRDRVNNQPQHF. In DNA, the CDR3 is TGTGCCAGCAGGGACAGGGTCAACAATCAGCCCCAGCATTTT.

CDR3 sequence reads: CASSFKEGANGGELFF. The CDR3 DNA is TGTGCCAGCAGCTTTAAGGAGGGGGCGAACGGCGGGGAGCTGTTTTTT. The chain recombines TRBV7-2 with TRBJ2-2; perhaps TRBD1 as D (7 bases). The CDR3 length is 16 residues. Germline loops: CDR1 SGHTA, CDR2 FQGNSA. V lost 3 bases and J lost 7, with 18 bases in between. Filled out from reference TRBV7-2 and TRBJ2-2, the complete variable domain reads GAGVSQSPSNKVTEKGKDVELRCDPISGHTALYWYRQSLGQGLEFLIYFQGNSAPDKSGLPSDRFSAERTGGSVSTLTIQRTQQEDSAVYLCASSFKEGANGGELFFGEGSRLTVL.

This sequence joins TRBV2 and TRBJ2-1; D uncertain. Germline V lookup: CDR1 SNHLY, CDR2 FYNNEI. Between the trimmed V and J ends, which lost 7 bases and 13 bases, there was a span of 14 bases. The CDR3 sequence is 11 residues long. CDR3 sequence: CASTPKLSQFF. Here the CDR3 DNA reads TGTGCCAGCACCCCGAAGCTCTCCCAGTTCTTC.

This clone showed up just a few times. V and J are TRBV4-1 and TRBJ1-1, with TRBD1 identical over 9 bases. With V trimmed by 3 bases and J by 6 bases, 8 bases remained unmatched. The CDR3 contains 15 residues. In germline, CDR1 is MGHRA, CDR2 YSYEKL. In nucleotides, the CDR3 is TGCGCCAGCAGCCATCCCCGGGACAGGGACCCTGAAGCTTTCTTT. Its translation: CASSHPRDRDPEAFF.